Below, one TCR beta chain is given with its context. The antigen remains undetermined. Donors ranged from about 6 to 90 years old and were healthy Caucasians in Russia. This specimen belongs to a study of blood T cells in healthy people across ages. The study's findings and limits: Comparison with aged donors showed that long-lived donors had more naive CD4+ cells and higher diversity. Roughly linear age-related decline in beta diversity appeared, significant by age around 42.

Through a sample-barcoded 5' primer and a J-beta primer mix, a second PCR was run for 7 to 11 cycles. Carrying 12 random nucleotides, a template-switch adaptor labeled each individual cDNA molecule. TCRdb re-analysed the 5' RACE reads in MiXCR, keeping a single row per CDR3 protein. The table lists about 1.4 million distinct CDR3 sequences, 59% of them singletons. The receptor was derived from a man younger than 35 in good health. Sequenced input: blood.

The CDR3: CASIEGPVYEQYF. The CDR3, as DNA: TGTGCCAGCATTGAGGGGCCGGTCTACGAGCAGTACTTC. V is TRBV2 and J is TRBJ2-7; D tentatively reads TRBD1 or TRBD2 (5 bases each). The CDR3 contains 13 residues. V was pared by 7 bases and J by 3 bases, with 13 bases between. The germline V gene encodes CDR1 SNHLY and CDR2 FYNNEI.